This TCR beta chain appears in the sequencing data of a study of vaccination effects on CD4 cells after COVID-19. About this clone: The antigen is unknown.

The CDR3 runs 12 residues. Germline V gene data show CDR1 as SEHNR and CDR2 as FQNEAQ (reference sequence). The ends were cut back, 5 bases at V and 2 bases at J, with 6 bases in the middle. Ahead of sequencing, the ViraFEST assay grew antigen-specific CD4+ T cells using viral peptide pools. Investigators separated out CD4+ T cells once 10 days of culture had passed. The person's infection with SARS-CoV-2, confirmed by PCR, took place between March and December 2020. Produced via immunoSEQ multiplex PCR; TCRdb's table is partial and in-frame only. This sample has some 38,000 clones, with about 78% found just once.

V is TRBV7-9 and J is TRBJ1-2, with D possibly TRBD1 on 5 matching bases. The source was CD4+ T cells from PBMCs cultured with HCoV-NL63 spike peptides, collected before COVID-19 vaccination. This receptor was taken from a human donor who had a prior SARS-CoV-2 infection. The CDR3 loop reads CASSQGNYGYTF. DNA of the CDR3: TGTGCCAGCAGCCAGGGAAACTATGGCTACACCTTC. Together with reference TRBV7-9 and TRBJ1-2, the CDR3 gives the full variable domain: DTGVSQNPRHKITKRGQNVTFRCDPISEHNRLYWYRQTLGQGPEFLTYFQNEAQLEKSRLLSDRFSAERPKGSFSTLEIQRTEQGDSAMYLCASSQGNYGYTFGSGTRLTVV.